The 29 T cell receptor beta chains in this list originate from one sample, sequenced in a study of T cell clonotyping in hematopoietic cell transplantation. TCRdb's table, derived via immunoSEQ multiplex PCR, lists solely in-frame clones and lacks some. The table lists 9,000 or so clones, around 97% of them singletons. The sequenced sample was peripheral blood mononuclear cells, obtained 100 days after allogeneic stem cell transplant. All receptors derive from a male patient aged 60 to 75 who had an allogeneic stem cell transplant from a related donor, so the T cells may come from the graft donor. Some clones in this sample may be carry-over from other donors' samples.

The chain employs TRBV2 and TRBJ2-5, with 8 bases identical to TRBD2. The CDR3 loop spans 15 amino acids. The V gene end was trimmed by 3 bases and the J gene end by 4 bases; junction bases not matched to a gene: 7. Germline V gene lookup returns CDR1 SNHLY and CDR2 FYNNEI. CDR3 amino acids: CASSDVQRGRETQYF. The CDR3 DNA reads as TGTGCCAGCAGTGATGTCCAGCGGGGGCGAGAGACCCAGTACTTC.

The chain joins TRBV19 to TRBJ2-7, with TRBD1 matching over 10 bases. Trimming at V came to 3 bases and at J to 4 bases, leaving 6 bases not matched to a gene. CDR1 and CDR2 (germline): LNHDA, SQIVND (reference sequence). CDR3 length: 15 amino acids. CDR3: CASSIGTGETYEQYF. The CDR3 region has the DNA TGTGCCAGTAGTATCGGGACAGGGGAAACTTACGAGCAGTACTTC.

V is TRBV7-8 and J is TRBJ2-5; D call uncertain. Trimming removed 2 bases from V and 1 base from J, with 5 bases in between. Germline V gene data show CDR1 as SGHVS and CDR2 as FQNEAQ. The CDR3 sequence is 13 residues long. CDR3 nucleotide sequence: TGTGCCAGCAGCTTATTGGGCCAAGAGACCCAGTACTTC. Translating gives CASSLLGQETQYF.

V gene TRBV2 combines with J gene TRBJ1-6, with 8 bases that match TRBD1. CDR1 and CDR2 (germline): SNHLY, FYNNEI. V shed 5 bases and J 7 bases; nucleotides not matched to a gene: 7. The CDR3 is 15 amino acids. The CDR3 is CASSPSTGANSPLHF. As DNA, the CDR3 is TGTGCCAGCAGTCCCTCGACAGGGGCCAATTCACCCCTCCACTTT.

This clone was counted a single time. This chain connects TRBV11-2 to TRBJ1-2; no firm D call. The CDR3 length is 12 residues. V was cut by 0 bases and J by 4 bases, with 3 bases left in between. The germline CDR1 and CDR2 sequences are SGHAT and FQNNGV. The CDR3 spells CASSLEGYGYTF. The DNA for the CDR3 is TGTGCCAGCAGCTTAGAGGGCTATGGCTACACCTTC. Full variable domain (outside the CDR3, taken from reference TRBV11-2 and TRBJ1-2): EAGVAQSPRYKIIEKRQSVAFWCNPISGHATLYWYQQILGQGPKLLIQFQNNGVVDDSQLPKDRFSAERLKGVDSTLKIQPAKLEDSAVYLCASSLEGYGYTFGSGTRLTVV.

The V gene is TRBV7-9, the J gene TRBJ1-5; a weak D match, TRBD1 (5 bases). V lost 5 bases to trimming and J lost 5 bases, with 10 bases between them. The length of the CDR3 is 13 residues. The germline CDR1 and CDR2 sequences are SEHNR and FQNEAQ (reference sequence). CDR3 bases: TGTGCCAGCAGCCCGTTACAGGATCAGCCCCAGCATTTT. Translation: CASSPLQDQPQHF.

The chain carries TRBV6-5 and TRBJ2-6; D gene ambiguous. V was shortened by 2 bases and J by 1 base, with 6 bases between the two germline ends. There are 15 residues in the CDR3. Germline values: CDR1 MNHEY, CDR2 SVGAGI. The CDR3 region is CASSYKGSGANVLTF. The DNA of the CDR3 is TGTGCCAGCAGTTACAAGGGATCTGGGGCCAACGTCCTGACTTTC.

The gene calls are TRBV5-6 and TRBJ2-7, with D perhaps matching TRBD1 (5 bases). V was clipped by 0 bases and J by 5 bases, with 15 bases between them. The CDR3 sequence is 15 residues long. Germline assignment: CDR1 SGHDT and CDR2 YYEEEE. The CDR3 region has the DNA TGTGCCAGCAGCTTGGGCCTAGGGATACAGGACGAGCAGTACTTC. It codes for CASSLGLGIQDEQYF.

V gene TRBV28 combines with J gene TRBJ1-6, with a possible D match to TRBD1 (5 bases). The CDR3 contains 15 residues. Germline CDR1 MDHEN, CDR2 SYDVKM. Trimming took 5 bases from V and 4 from J, leaving 12 bases between them. The CDR3 coding sequence is TGTGCCAGCAGTACACCGACAGAATATAATTCACCCCTCCACTTT. This translates into CASSTPTEYNSPLHF.

J is TRBJ2-1 and V is TRBV25-1; TRBD1 aligns across 7 bases. With V trimmed by 7 bases and J by 5 bases, 2 bases remained unmatched. Germline loops: CDR1 MGHDK, CDR2 SYGVNS. The CDR3 has 12 residues. In DNA, the CDR3 is TGTGCCAGCACCGGGACAGACAATGAGCAGTTCTTC. Translating it yields CASTGTDNEQFF.

This chain joins TRBV14 and TRBJ1-5; the D is unclear. The CDR3 totals 14 residues. Germline V CDR1 and CDR2: SGHDN, FVKESK. Trimming shortened V by 1 base and J by 3 bases, and 7 bases separated the two germline ends. The CDR3 is CASSQGRFNQPQHF. The CDR3 region has the DNA TGTGCCAGCAGCCAAGGAAGATTCAATCAGCCCCAGCATTTT.

The V and J genes are TRBV11-2 and TRBJ1-2; no firm D call. The CDR3 has 14 amino acids. In germline, CDR1 is SGHAT, CDR2 FQNNGV. V was trimmed by 3 bases and J by 4 bases, leaving 12 bases between them. CDR3 DNA sequence: TGTGCCAGCAGCTTCCCCGGGTCTTCCTATGGCTACACCTTC. Translation gives CASSFPGSSYGYTF.

This clone was picked up one time. The V gene is TRBV4-1, the J gene TRBJ2-6, with 9 bases fitting TRBD2. The J segment lost 4 bases and the V segment lost 4 bases, leaving 8 bases of the junction unmatched. Germline CDR1 and CDR2: MGHRA and YSYEKL. This CDR3 contains 17 residues. CDR3 in amino acids: CASSPGLAFGGANVLTF. CDR3 bases: TGCGCCAGCAGCCCGGGACTAGCCTTCGGAGGGGCCAACGTCCTGACTTTC.

The V call is TRBV9, the J call TRBJ1-1, with a possible D match to TRBD1 (6 bases). The CDR3 has 14 residues. Germline V gene data show CDR1 as SGDLS and CDR2 as YYNGEE. With 0 bases removed from V and 2 bases from J, the gap between germline ends came to 8 bases. Written as DNA, the CDR3 is TGTGCCAGCAGCGTAGGACAGGCCAACACTGAAGCTTTCTTT. The encoded protein is CASSVGQANTEAFF.

This rearrangement joins TRBV19 to TRBJ1-5, with D possibly TRBD1 on 5 matching bases. The CDR3 is 15 residues long. Germline CDR1 reads LNHDA; CDR2 reads SQIVND (reference sequence). Trimming cost V 0 bases and J 5 bases, with 11 bases left between them. CDR3 coding DNA: TGTGCCAGTAGTATAGACGGGGGGGGTGATCAGCCCCAGCATTTT. Amino acid sequence: CASSIDGGGDQPQHF.

V gene TRBV7-6 combines with J gene TRBJ1-1; D not resolved. Germline loops: CDR1 SGHVS, CDR2 FNYEAQ. The CDR3 runs to 16 residues. V lost 1 base, J lost 1 base, and 13 bases lay in between. CDR3 coding DNA: TGTGCCAGCAGCTTAGGCTCTTGGGTGGAGAACACTGAAGCTTTCTTT. Translation gives CASSLGSWVENTEAFF.

V is TRBV2 and J is TRBJ2-7; 11 nucleotides match TRBD2. Germline CDR1 and CDR2: SNHLY and FYNNEI. The length of the CDR3 is 18 residues. The V and J ends lost 3 bases and 0 bases, in that order; junction bases with no gene match: 10. The CDR3 nucleotides read TGTGCCAGCAGTGACCGGCTCGGGCTAGCGGGGGGCTCCTACGAGCAGTACTTC. It encodes CASSDRLGLAGGSYEQYF.

The chain links TRBV11-2 to TRBJ2-3; D possibly corresponds to TRBD2 (6 bases). Between the trimmed V and J ends, which lost 0 bases and 7 bases, there was a span of 11 bases. Per germline, CDR1 SGHAT and CDR2 FQNNGV. The CDR3 spans 14 residues. The CDR3 region is CASSLDRRGNTQYF. The DNA of the CDR3 is TGTGCCAGCAGCTTAGATAGGAGGGGAAATACGCAGTATTTT.

The V call is TRBV6-8, the J call TRBJ1-4; D call uncertain. Germline V gene lookup returns CDR1 MNHGY and CDR2 SAAAGT. This CDR3 is 16 amino acids long. V gave up 5 bases and J gave up 6 bases, with 19 bases separating them. CDR3 coding DNA: TGTGCCAGCAGTCATAAGGCGCCAGTGGCGGATGAAAAACTGTTTTTT. It codes for CASSHKAPVADEKLFF.

The chain carries TRBV27 and TRBJ2-2; weak D call: TRBD2 (6 bases). Germline V gives CDR1 MNHEY, CDR2 SMNVEV (reference sequence). There are 15 residues in the CDR3. Trimming removed 0 bases from V and 6 bases from J, with 11 bases in between. The CDR3 coding sequence is TGTGCCAGCAGTTTATCCGGGGGACCCGCCGGGGAGCTGTTTTTT. It is translated as CASSLSGGPAGELFF.

This chain uses TRBV7-8 with TRBJ2-3; 8 bases are shared with TRBD2. The junction had 2 bases not matched to a gene; V was cut back by 1 base and J by 5 bases. CDR3 length: 14 amino acids. The germline CDR1 and CDR2 sequences are SGHVS and FQNEAQ. Here the CDR3 reads CASSLDTSGDTQYF. DNA for the CDR3: TGTGCCAGCAGCTTAGATACTAGCGGAGATACGCAGTATTTT.

The V gene is TRBV19, the J gene TRBJ1-5; D remains ambiguous. The germline V gene encodes CDR1 LNHDA and CDR2 SQIVND (reference sequence). The CDR3 totals 15 residues. The V and J ends lost 2 bases and 0 bases respectively, with 8 bases between them. The CDR3 here is CASSISPNSNQPQHF. CDR3 DNA: TGTGCCAGTAGTATATCCCCCAATAGCAATCAGCCCCAGCATTTT.

DNA of the CDR3: TGTGCCAGCAGACGAGAGGACAGGGCGTCCAATGAGCAGTTCTTC. It codes for CASRREDRASNEQFF. This chain uses TRBV6-4 with TRBJ2-1, with 8 bases lining up with TRBD1. CDR3 length equals 15 residues. Germline V gene data show CDR1 as MRHNA and CDR2 as SNTAGT. With V trimmed by 6 bases and J by 6 bases, 10 bases remained unmatched.

This chain joins TRBV2 and TRBJ1-2; D remains unclear. Trimming removed 2 bases at V and 3 bases at J, with 13 bases between. The CDR3 extends over 15 amino acids. CDR1 is SNHLY, CDR2 FYNNEI, per germline. CDR3 loop: CASSERPLSHYGYTF. For the CDR3, the DNA is TGTGCCAGCAGTGAAAGACCGCTGTCGCACTATGGCTACACCTTC.

V is TRBV4-3 and J is TRBJ1-3; D call uncertain. V shed 0 bases and J shed 8 bases, with 11 bases lying between them. The germline gives CDR1 LGHNA, CDR2 YSLEER. This CDR3 is 14 amino acids long. CDR3 sequence: CASSQDRTRDTIYF. The DNA of the CDR3 is TGCGCCAGCAGCCAAGACAGGACTAGGGACACCATATATTTT.

This sequence joins TRBV2 and TRBJ1-1; unclear D gene. This CDR3 is 14 amino acids long. Germline CDR1 and CDR2: SNHLY and FYNNEI. The V gene lost 7 bases and the J gene lost 0 bases, with 12 bases spanning the gap. DNA for the CDR3: TGTGCCAGCAAGAGACCAATTCTGAACACTGAAGCTTTCTTT. It codes for CASKRPILNTEAFF.

The V and J genes are TRBV5-4 and TRBJ2-2, with TRBD2 matching over 7 bases. The CDR3 extends over 15 amino acids. Germline V gene lookup returns CDR1 SGHNT and CDR2 YYREEE (reference sequence). Germline trimming cut 4 bases from V and 0 bases from J; bases unmatched to any gene: 3. CDR3: CASSPGGANTGELFF. The DNA of the CDR3 is TGTGCCAGCAGCCCGGGGGGAGCGAACACCGGGGAGCTGTTTTTT. Full variable domain (rest looked up from reference TRBV5-4 and TRBJ2-2): ETGVTQSPTHLIKTRGQQVTLRCSSQSGHNTVSWYQQALGQGPQFIFQYYREEENGRGNFPPRFSGLQFPNYSSELNVNALELDDSALYLCASSPGGANTGELFFGEGSRLTVL.

The chain links TRBV5-1 to TRBJ2-3, with 11 bases lining up with TRBD2. This CDR3 has 18 residues. Germline trimming cut 4 bases from V and 3 bases from J; bases unmatched to any gene: 13. The germline V gene has CDR1 SGHRS and CDR2 YFSETQ. The chain's CDR3 is CASSPGGVAGGTTDTQYF. In DNA form, the CDR3 reads TGCGCCAGCAGCCCCGGGGGGGTAGCGGGGGGGACGACAGATACGCAGTATTTT.

This chain links TRBV5-8 with TRBJ1-5, with D possibly being TRBD1 (5 bases). Germline V CDR1 and CDR2: SGHTS, YDEGEE. The ends were cut back, 4 bases at V and 6 bases at J, with 20 bases in the middle. This CDR3 spans 16 amino acids. This chain's CDR3 is CASSPRTRRDGQPQHF. In nucleotides, the CDR3 is TGTGCCAGCAGCCCCCGGACCCGCAGGGACGGTCAGCCCCAGCATTTT.